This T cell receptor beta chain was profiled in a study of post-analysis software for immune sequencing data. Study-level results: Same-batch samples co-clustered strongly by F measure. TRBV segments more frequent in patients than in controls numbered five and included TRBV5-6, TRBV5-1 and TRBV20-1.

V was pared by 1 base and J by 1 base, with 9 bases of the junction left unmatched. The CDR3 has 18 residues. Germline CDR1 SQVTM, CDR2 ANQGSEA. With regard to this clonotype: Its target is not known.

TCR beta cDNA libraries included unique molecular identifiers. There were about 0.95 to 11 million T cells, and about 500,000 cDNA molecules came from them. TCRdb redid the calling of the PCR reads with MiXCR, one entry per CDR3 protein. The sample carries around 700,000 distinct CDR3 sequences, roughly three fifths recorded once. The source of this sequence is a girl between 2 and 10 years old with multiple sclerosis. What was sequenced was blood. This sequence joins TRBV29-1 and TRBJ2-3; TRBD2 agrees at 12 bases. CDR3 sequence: CSVEGGLAGVGGTDTQYF. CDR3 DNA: TGCAGCGTTGAAGGGGGACTAGCGGGCGTCGGCGGCACAGATACGCAGTATTTT.